A single sample gave rise to the 20 T cell receptor beta chains below, sequenced in a study of cytomegalovirus exposure and HLA in healthy donors. Use of 60 Vbeta and 13 Jbeta primers characterized the PCR. TCRdb keeps only in-frame clones here, not all; method: immunoSEQ multiplex PCR. The sample shows roughly 200,000 clones, around 78% of them seen only once. Sequencing was carried out using PBMCs. All receptors derive from a woman in her 30s in good health and CMV-seropositive.

V usage is TRBV4-1 and J usage is TRBJ2-7, with TRBD1 matching 10 bases. The CDR3 contains 15 residues. V was pared by 1 base and J by 7 bases, with 7 bases of the junction left unmatched. Germline loops: CDR1 MGHRA, CDR2 YSYEKL. CDR3 sequence: CASSQVETGGGEQYF. The CDR3 bases are TGCGCCAGCAGCCAAGTTGAGACAGGGGGCGGTGAGCAGTACTTC.

The J gene is TRBJ2-1, the V gene TRBV7-9; tentative D call: TRBD2 (6 bases). CDR3 length equals 16 residues. Germline CDR1 reads SEHNR; CDR2 reads FQNEAQ (reference sequence). V dropped 1 base and J dropped 6 bases, with 16 bases sitting between them. The CDR3 loop reads CASSLGSGSRTNEQFF. The CDR3 DNA reads as TGTGCCAGCAGCTTAGGGAGCGGGTCTCGAACCAATGAGCAGTTCTTC. Full variable domain (outside the CDR3, taken from reference TRBV7-9 and TRBJ2-1): DTGVSQNPRHKITKRGQNVTFRCDPISEHNRLYWYRQTLGQGPEFLTYFQNEAQLEKSRLLSDRFSAERPKGSFSTLEIQRTEQGDSAMYLCASSLGSGSRTNEQFFGPGTRLTVL.

The chain combines TRBV10-1 with TRBJ2-3; the D is unclear. V was trimmed by 2 bases and J by 3 bases, leaving 6 bases between them. Germline CDR1 reads WNHNN; CDR2 reads SYGVQD (reference sequence). This CDR3 contains 13 residues. The DNA for the CDR3 is TGCGCCAGCAGTGAGATGGAGACAGATACGCAGTATTTT. This codes for CASSEMETDTQYF.

The chain combines TRBV2 with TRBJ2-5; the D gene is possibly TRBD2 (7 bases). Germline-derived CDR1 and CDR2 are SNHLY and FYNNEI. The CDR3 length is 14 residues. Trimming cost V 6 bases and J 5 bases, with 16 bases left between them. CDR3 nucleotides: TGTGCCAGCAGCGAAACGGGGGGCGGGGAGACCCAGTACTTC. Its translation: CASSETGGGETQYF.

This sequence joins TRBV2 and TRBJ1-1, with TRBD1 matching 9 bases. Germline assignment: CDR1 SNHLY and CDR2 FYNNEI. The CDR3 runs to 14 residues. Trimming removed 5 bases from V and 1 base from J; junction bases left unmatched: 2. CDR3 sequence: CASSWGQGNTEAFF. CDR3 DNA: TGTGCCAGCAGTTGGGGACAGGGGAACACTGAAGCTTTCTTT. The whole variable domain, remainder taken from reference TRBV2 and TRBJ1-1, is EPEVTQTPSHQVTQMGQEVILRCVPISNHLYFYWYRQILGQKVEFLVSFYNNEISEKSEIFDDQFSVERPDGSNFTLKIRSTKLEDSAMYFCASSWGQGNTEAFFGQGTRLTVV.

A few counts support this clone. The J gene is TRBJ1-1, the V gene TRBV7-3; D is possibly TRBD1 (5 bases). Trimming shortened V by 4 bases and J by 3 bases, and 9 bases separated the two germline ends. This CDR3 has 13 residues. Germline values: CDR1 SGHTA, CDR2 FQGTGA. The CDR3 is CASSWGGDTEAFF. The DNA for the CDR3 is TGTGCCAGCAGCTGGGGCGGGGACACTGAAGCTTTCTTT. Complete variable domain (other parts from reference TRBV7-3 and TRBJ1-1): GAGVSQTPSNKVTEKGKYVELRCDPISGHTALYWYRQSLGQGPEFLIYFQGTGAADDSGLPNDRFFAVRPEGSVSTLKIQRTERGDSAVYLCASSWGGDTEAFFGQGTRLTVV.

V usage is TRBV2 and J usage is TRBJ1-5, with unresolved D. The V end lost 8 bases, the J end lost 4 bases, and 12 bases lay between the germline ends. The CDR3 spans 13 residues. CDR1 SNHLY and CDR2 FYNNEI come from the germline V gene. The CDR3 is CASRVTTNQPQHF. The CDR3 region has the DNA TGTGCCAGCCGAGTTACTACTAATCAGCCCCAGCATTTT.

The V call is TRBV28, the J call TRBJ2-7; D gene unclear. V was trimmed by 3 bases and J by 3 bases, leaving 6 bases between them. Germline-derived CDR1 and CDR2 are MDHEN and SYDVKM. The CDR3 consists of 12 residues. DNA of the CDR3: TGTGCCAGCAGTTTGATACTCTACGAGCAGTACTTC. This translates into CASSLILYEQYF.

This chain uses TRBV5-6 with TRBJ2-7; 11 bases are shared with TRBD1. The CDR3 spans 17 residues. The V gene end was trimmed by 0 bases and the J gene end by 2 bases; junction bases not matched to a gene: 7. Germline V gives CDR1 SGHDT, CDR2 YYEEEE. CDR3 amino acids: CASSLGAGTGGAYEQYF. The CDR3 region has the DNA TGTGCCAGCAGCTTGGGGGCCGGGACAGGGGGGGCCTACGAGCAGTACTTC.

This chain joins TRBV2 and TRBJ1-6; 10 bases are shared with TRBD1. CDR3 size: 15 residues. The ends lost 8 bases at V and 10 bases at J; junction bases unmatched: 11. Germline V lookup: CDR1 SNHLY, CDR2 FYNNEI. In DNA form, the CDR3 reads TGTGCCAGCGGTCCGGGACAGGGGAGAGGGTCACCCCTCCACTTT. This translates into CASGPGQGRGSPLHF.

This sequence joins TRBV6-1 and TRBJ2-5, with D unresolved. The germline V gene encodes CDR1 MNHNS and CDR2 SASEGT. This CDR3 has 14 amino acids. Trimming left V 4 bases short and J 2 bases short, with 11 bases between. The CDR3 is CASSGGIFQETQYF. CDR3 DNA sequence: TGTGCCAGCAGTGGTGGCATTTTTCAAGAGACCCAGTACTTC.

The CDR3, as DNA: TGTGCCAGCAGTGCCCTAGCGGGGAACCACGAGCAGTACTTC. Translating gives CASSALAGNHEQYF. The chain couples TRBV2 to TRBJ2-5; 9 nucleotides align to TRBD2. Gene TRBJ2-7 matches the end of the DNA better, so the J call may be wrong. Germline V gene sequence: CDR1 SNHLY, CDR2 FYNNEI. This CDR3 is built from 14 residues.

The V gene is TRBV7-9, the J gene TRBJ1-2, with D tentatively TRBD1 (5 bases). Germline values: CDR1 SEHNR, CDR2 FQNEAQ (reference sequence). The CDR3 totals 15 residues. The ends were cut back, 5 bases at V and 4 bases at J, with 17 bases in the middle. CDR3 in DNA: TGTGCCAGCAGCCCCCTGGGGGACTACCCCTATGGCTACACCTTC. Protein sequence: CASSPLGDYPYGYTF.

In DNA, the CDR3 is TGTGCCATCAGCCGGGACAGGCCCTTTTATGGCTACACCTTC. It specifies CAISRDRPFYGYTF. This sequence joins TRBV10-3 and TRBJ1-2; 8 bases are a match to TRBD1. CDR3 size: 14 residues. Looked up from germline, CDR1 is ENHRY and CDR2 is SYGVKD. V was clipped by 6 bases and J by 5 bases; unmatched bases: 8.

CDR3 amino acids: CASSLGQGAPGELFF. CDR3 nucleotides: TGTGCCAGCTCGCTCGGACAGGGTGCGCCCGGGGAGCTGTTTTTT. The chain carries TRBV18 and TRBJ2-2; 8 bases agree with TRBD1. CDR3 length equals 15 residues. Germline-derived CDR1 and CDR2 are KGHSH and LQKENI. The junction had 9 bases not matched to a gene; V was cut back by 6 bases and J by 6 bases. Supplemented by reference TRBV18 and TRBJ2-2, the full variable domain reads NAGVMQNPRHLVRRRGQEARLRCSPMKGHSHVYWYRQLPEEGLKFMVYLQKENIIDESGMPKERFSAEFPKEGPSILRIQQVVRGDSAAYFCASSLGQGAPGELFFGEGSRLTVL.

V is TRBV7-2 and J is TRBJ2-3, with TRBD2 identical over 14 bases. From germline, CDR1 is SGHTA and CDR2 FQGNSA. The trim removed 3 bases at V and 1 base at J, leaving 3 bases unmatched. CDR3 size: 17 residues. The DNA of the CDR3 is TGTGCCAGCAGCTTGGGGGGACTAGCGGGGGGCACAGATACGCAGTATTTT. Amino acid sequence: CASSLGGLAGGTDTQYF.

The chain links TRBV11-2 to TRBJ2-1, with TRBD2 matching over 11 bases. Germline CDR1 is SGHAT and CDR2 is FQNNGV. This CDR3 region has 14 residues. With 8 bases clipped from V and 9 bases from J, the junction kept 9 bases outside the gene matches. CDR3 residues: CASLKGLAGGEQFF. The DNA of the CDR3 is TGTGCCAGCCTTAAGGGTCTAGCGGGGGGTGAGCAGTTCTTC. The full variable domain, completed using reference TRBV11-2 and TRBJ2-1, is EAGVAQSPRYKIIEKRQSVAFWCNPISGHATLYWYQQILGQGPKLLIQFQNNGVVDDSQLPKDRFSAERLKGVDSTLKIQPAKLEDSAVYLCASLKGLAGGEQFFGPGTRLTVL.

This chain connects TRBV7-9 to TRBJ2-3; tentative D call: TRBD2 (6 bases). V gave up 6 bases and J gave up 1 base, with 20 bases separating them. The CDR3 extends over 17 amino acids. Germline CDR1 reads SEHNR; CDR2 reads FQNEAQ (reference sequence). The CDR3 coding sequence is TGTGCCAGCAGGGAGGGGACTTTAAGGGGCCGCACAGATACGCAGTATTTT. Translated: CASREGTLRGRTDTQYF.

CDR3 nucleotides: TGTGCCAGCGGTCCGAACGTAGACTATTTTTCACCCCTCCACTTT. This sequence encodes CASGPNVDYFSPLHF. V usage is TRBV21-1 and J usage is TRBJ1-6. TRBV21-1 constitutes a pseudogene. The CDR3 is made up of 15 amino acids.

V gene TRBV6-5 combines with J gene TRBJ1-2, with 11 bases aligning to TRBD1. V was pared by 8 bases and J by 8 bases, with 10 bases of the junction left unmatched. This CDR3 has 14 residues. Germline V CDR1 and CDR2: MNHEY, SVGAGI. CDR3 region: CASAISGQGVGYTF. The CDR3 region has the DNA TGTGCCAGCGCTATTTCGGGACAGGGGGTAGGCTACACCTTC.